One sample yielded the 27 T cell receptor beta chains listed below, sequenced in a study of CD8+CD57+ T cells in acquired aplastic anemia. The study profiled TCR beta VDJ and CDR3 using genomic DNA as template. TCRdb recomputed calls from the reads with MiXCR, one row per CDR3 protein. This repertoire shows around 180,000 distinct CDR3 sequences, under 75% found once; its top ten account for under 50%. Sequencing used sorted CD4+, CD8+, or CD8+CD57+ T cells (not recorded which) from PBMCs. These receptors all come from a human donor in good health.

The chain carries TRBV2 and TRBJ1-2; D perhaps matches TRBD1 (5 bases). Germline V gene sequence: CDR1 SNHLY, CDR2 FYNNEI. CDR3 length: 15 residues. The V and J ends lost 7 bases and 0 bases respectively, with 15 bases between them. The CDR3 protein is CASTVIQETNYGYTF. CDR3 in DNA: TGTGCCAGCACTGTTATACAGGAAACTAACTATGGCTACACCTTC.

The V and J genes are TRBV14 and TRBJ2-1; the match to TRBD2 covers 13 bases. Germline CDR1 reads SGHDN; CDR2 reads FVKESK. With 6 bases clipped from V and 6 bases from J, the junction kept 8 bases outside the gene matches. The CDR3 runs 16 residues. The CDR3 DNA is TGTGCCAGCAGTAAACTAGCGGGGGGGCGGCGCAATGAGCAGTTCTTC. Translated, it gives CASSKLAGGRRNEQFF.

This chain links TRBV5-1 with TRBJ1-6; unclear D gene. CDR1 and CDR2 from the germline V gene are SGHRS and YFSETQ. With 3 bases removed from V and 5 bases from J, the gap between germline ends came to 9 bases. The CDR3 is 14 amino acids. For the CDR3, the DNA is TGCGCCAGCAGCTCGGAGGCCGATAATTCACCCCTCCACTTT. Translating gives CASSSEADNSPLHF.

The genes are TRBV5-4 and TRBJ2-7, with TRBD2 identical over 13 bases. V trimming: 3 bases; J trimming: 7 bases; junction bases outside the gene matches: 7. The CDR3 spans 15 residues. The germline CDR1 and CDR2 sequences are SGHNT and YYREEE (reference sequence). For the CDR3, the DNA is TGTGCCAGCAGCTCGGGGACTAGCGGGACTTGGGAGCAGTACTTC. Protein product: CASSSGTSGTWEQYF.

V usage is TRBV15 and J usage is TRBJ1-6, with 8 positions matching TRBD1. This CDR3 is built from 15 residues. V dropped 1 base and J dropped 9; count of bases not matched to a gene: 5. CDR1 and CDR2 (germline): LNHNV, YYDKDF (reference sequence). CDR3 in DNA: TGTGCCACCAGCAGAGGGACAGGGTCGGGTTCACCCCTCCACTTT. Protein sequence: CATSRGTGSGSPLHF.

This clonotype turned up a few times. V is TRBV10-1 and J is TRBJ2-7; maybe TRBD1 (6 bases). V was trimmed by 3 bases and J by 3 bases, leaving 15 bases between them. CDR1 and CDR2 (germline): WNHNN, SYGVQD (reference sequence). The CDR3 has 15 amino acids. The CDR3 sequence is CASSDGGSASYEQYF. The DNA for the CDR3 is TGCGCCAGCAGTGATGGGGGCTCGGCCAGCTACGAGCAGTACTTC.

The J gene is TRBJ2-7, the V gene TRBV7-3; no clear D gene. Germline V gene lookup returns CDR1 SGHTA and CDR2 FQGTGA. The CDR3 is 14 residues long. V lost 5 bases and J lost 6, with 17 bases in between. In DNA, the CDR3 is TGTGCCAGCAGCCCAGGTGGTTCGACCCTCGAGCAGTACTTC. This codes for CASSPGGSTLEQYF.

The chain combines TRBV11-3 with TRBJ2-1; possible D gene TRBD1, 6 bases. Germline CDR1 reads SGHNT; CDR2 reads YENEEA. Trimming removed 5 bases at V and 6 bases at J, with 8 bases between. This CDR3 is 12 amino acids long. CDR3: CASSPDSNEQFF. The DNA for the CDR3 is TGTGCCAGCAGCCCGGACAGCAATGAGCAGTTCTTC.

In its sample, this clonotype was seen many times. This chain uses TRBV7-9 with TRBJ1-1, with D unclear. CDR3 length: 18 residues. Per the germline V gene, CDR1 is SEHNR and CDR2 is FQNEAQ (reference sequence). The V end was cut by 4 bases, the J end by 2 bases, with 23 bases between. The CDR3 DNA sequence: TGTGCCAGCAGCTCAACCGATGTTCAGGACCGGGGAAACACTGAAGCTTTCTTT. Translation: CASSSTDVQDRGNTEAFF.

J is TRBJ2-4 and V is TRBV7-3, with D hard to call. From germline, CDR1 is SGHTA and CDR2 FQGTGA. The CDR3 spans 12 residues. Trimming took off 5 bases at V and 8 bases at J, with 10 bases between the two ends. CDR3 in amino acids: CASSQVDDIQYF. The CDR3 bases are TGTGCCAGCAGCCAAGTGGACGACATTCAGTACTTC.

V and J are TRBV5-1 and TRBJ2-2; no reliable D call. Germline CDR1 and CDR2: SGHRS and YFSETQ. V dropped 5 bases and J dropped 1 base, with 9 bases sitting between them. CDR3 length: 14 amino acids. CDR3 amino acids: CASSIPQNTGELFF. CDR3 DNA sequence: TGCGCCAGCAGTATCCCACAGAACACCGGGGAGCTGTTTTTT. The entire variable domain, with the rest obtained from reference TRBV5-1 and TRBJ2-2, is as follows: KAGVTQTPRYLIKTRGQQVTLSCSPISGHRSVSWYQQTPGQGLQFLFEYFSETQRNKGNFPGRFSGRQFSNSRSEMNVSTLELGDSALYLCASSIPQNTGELFFGEGSRLTVL.

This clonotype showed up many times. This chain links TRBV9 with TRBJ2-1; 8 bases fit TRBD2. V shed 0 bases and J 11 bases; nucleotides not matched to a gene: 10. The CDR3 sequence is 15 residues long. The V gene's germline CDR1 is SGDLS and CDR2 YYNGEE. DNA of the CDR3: TGTGCCAGCAGCGTAGACGGGAGGGCCCGCGGGAAGCAGTTCTTC. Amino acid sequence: CASSVDGRARGKQFF.

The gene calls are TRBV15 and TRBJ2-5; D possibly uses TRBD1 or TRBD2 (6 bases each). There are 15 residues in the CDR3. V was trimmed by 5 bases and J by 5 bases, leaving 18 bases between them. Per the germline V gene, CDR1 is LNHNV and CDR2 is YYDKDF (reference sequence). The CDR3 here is CATSFTRGAGETQYF. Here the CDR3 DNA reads TGTGCCACCAGCTTTACTAGGGGGGCTGGCGAGACCCAGTACTTC.

The CDR3 DNA reads TGCAGTGCCGCGGACAGCCCCACCTACGAGCAGTACTTC. It codes for CSAADSPTYEQYF. This chain links TRBV20-1 with TRBJ2-7; tentative D call: TRBD1 (6 bases). The CDR3 is 13 residues long. V lost 6 bases and J lost 2, with 14 bases in between. Germline V gene sequence: CDR1 DFQATT, CDR2 SNEGSKA (reference sequence).

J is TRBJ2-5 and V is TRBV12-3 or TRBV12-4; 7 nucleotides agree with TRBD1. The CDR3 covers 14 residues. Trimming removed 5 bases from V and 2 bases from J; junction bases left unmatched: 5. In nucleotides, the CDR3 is TGTGCCAGCAGTGAAACGGGACAGCAAGAGACCCAGTACTTC. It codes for CASSETGQQETQYF.

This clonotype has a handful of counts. The CDR3 DNA reads as TGTGCCAGTAGTATCGGACAGGGCTCTGAAGCTTTCTTT. Its protein product is CASSIGQGSEAFF. The gene calls are TRBV19 and TRBJ1-1; 8 bases align to TRBD1. Germline V lookup: CDR1 LNHDA, CDR2 SQIVND (reference sequence). The CDR3 sequence is 13 residues long. The V segment lost 3 bases and the J segment 6 bases; nucleotides outside the gene matches: 3.

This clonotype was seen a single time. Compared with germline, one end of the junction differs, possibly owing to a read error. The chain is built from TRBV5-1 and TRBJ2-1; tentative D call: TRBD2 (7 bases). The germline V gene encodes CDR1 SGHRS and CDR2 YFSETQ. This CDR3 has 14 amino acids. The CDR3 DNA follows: TGCGCCAGCAGCTTGGGGGGGGGCTACGATGAGCAGTTCTTC. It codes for CASSLGGGYDEQFF. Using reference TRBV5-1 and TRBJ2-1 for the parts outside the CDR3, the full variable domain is KAGVTQTPRYLIKTRGQQVTLSCSPISGHRSVSWYQQTPGQGLQFLFEYFSETQRNKGNFPGRFSGRQFSNSRSEMNVSTLELGDSALYLCASSLGGGYDEQFFGPGTRLTVL.

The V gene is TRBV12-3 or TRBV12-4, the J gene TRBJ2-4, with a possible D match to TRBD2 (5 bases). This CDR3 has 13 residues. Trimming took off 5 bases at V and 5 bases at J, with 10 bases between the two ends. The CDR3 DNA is TGTGCCAGCAGTCGGGGTGGTGAAAACATTCAGTACTTC. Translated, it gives CASSRGGENIQYF.

The CDR3 nucleotides read TGTGCCAGCACCACCGTTAGCGGCTACACCGGGGAGCTGTTTTTT. The encoded protein is CASTTVSGYTGELFF. The gene calls are TRBV12-3 or TRBV12-4 and TRBJ2-2; D is possibly TRBD2 (6 bases). The CDR3 runs to 15 residues. The V and J ends lost 7 bases and 3 bases respectively, with 15 bases between them.

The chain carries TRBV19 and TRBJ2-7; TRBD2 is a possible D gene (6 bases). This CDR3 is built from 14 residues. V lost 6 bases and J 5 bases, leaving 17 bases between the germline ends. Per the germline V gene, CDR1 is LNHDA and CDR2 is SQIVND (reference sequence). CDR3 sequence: CASSPRASAHEQYF. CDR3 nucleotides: TGTGCCAGTAGCCCCCGGGCTAGCGCCCACGAGCAGTACTTC.

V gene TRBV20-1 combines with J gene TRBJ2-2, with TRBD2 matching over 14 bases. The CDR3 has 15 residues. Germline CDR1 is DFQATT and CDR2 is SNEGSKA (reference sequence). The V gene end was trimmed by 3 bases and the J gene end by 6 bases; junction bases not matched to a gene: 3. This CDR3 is CSARRLAGGPGELFF. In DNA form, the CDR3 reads TGCAGTGCTAGGAGACTAGCGGGGGGGCCCGGGGAGCTGTTTTTT.

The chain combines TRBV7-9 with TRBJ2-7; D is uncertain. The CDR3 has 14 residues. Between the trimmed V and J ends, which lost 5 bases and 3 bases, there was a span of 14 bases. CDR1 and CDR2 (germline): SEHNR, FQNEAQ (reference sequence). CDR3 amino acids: CASSMVGSLYEQYF. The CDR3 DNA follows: TGTGCCAGCAGCATGGTCGGTAGTCTCTACGAGCAGTACTTC. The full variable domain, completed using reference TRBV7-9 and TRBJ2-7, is DTGVSQNPRHKITKRGQNVTFRCDPISEHNRLYWYRQTLGQGPEFLTYFQNEAQLEKSRLLSDRFSAERPKGSFSTLEIQRTEQGDSAMYLCASSMVGSLYEQYFGPGTRLTVT.

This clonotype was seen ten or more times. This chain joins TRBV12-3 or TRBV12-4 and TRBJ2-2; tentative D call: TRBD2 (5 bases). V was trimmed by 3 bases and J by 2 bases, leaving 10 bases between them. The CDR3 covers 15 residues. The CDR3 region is CASSFYRENTGELFF. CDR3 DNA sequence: TGTGCCAGCAGTTTCTACCGGGAAAACACCGGGGAGCTGTTTTTT.

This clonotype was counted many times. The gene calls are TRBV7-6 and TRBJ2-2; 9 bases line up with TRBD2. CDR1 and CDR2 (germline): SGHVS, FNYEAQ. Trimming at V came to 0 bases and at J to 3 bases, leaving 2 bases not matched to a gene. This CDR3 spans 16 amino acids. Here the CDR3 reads CASSLAPSGDTGELFF. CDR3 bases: TGTGCCAGCAGCTTAGCGCCTAGCGGGGACACCGGGGAGCTGTTTTTT. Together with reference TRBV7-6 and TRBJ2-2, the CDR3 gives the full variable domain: GAGVSQSPRYKVTKRGQDVALRCDPISGHVSLYWYRQALGQGPEFLTYFNYEAQQDKSGLPNDRFSAERPEGSISTLTIQRTEQRDSAMYRCASSLAPSGDTGELFFGEGSRLTVL.

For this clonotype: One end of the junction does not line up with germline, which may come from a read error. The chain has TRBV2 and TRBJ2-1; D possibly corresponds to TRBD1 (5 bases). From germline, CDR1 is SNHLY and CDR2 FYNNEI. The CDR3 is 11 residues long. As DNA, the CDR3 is TGTGCCAGCAGTTCAGGGAATGGGCAGTTTTTC. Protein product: CASSSGNGQFF.

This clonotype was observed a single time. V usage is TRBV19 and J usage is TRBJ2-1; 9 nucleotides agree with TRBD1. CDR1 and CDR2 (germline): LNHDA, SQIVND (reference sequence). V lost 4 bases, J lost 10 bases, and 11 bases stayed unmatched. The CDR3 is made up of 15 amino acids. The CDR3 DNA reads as TGTGCCAGTAGTACGCCGGGACAGGGCATACCGGAGCAGTTCTTC. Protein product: CASSTPGQGIPEQFF.

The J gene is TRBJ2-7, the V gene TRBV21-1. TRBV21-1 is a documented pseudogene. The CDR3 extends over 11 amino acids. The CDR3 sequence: CASSRAYEQYF. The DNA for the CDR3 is TGTGCCAGCAGCAGGGCCTACGAGCAGTACTTC.